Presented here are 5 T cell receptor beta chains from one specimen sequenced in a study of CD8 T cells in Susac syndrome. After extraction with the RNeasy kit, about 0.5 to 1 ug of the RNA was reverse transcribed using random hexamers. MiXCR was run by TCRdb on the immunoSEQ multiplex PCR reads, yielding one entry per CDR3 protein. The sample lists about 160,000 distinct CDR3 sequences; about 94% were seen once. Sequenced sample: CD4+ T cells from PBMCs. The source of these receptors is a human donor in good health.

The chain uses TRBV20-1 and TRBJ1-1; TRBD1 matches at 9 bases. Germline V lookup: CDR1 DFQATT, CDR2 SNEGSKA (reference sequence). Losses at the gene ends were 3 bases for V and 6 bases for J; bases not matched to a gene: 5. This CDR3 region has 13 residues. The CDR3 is CSARGQGEAEAFF. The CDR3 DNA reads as TGCAGTGCTAGGGGACAGGGAGAGGCTGAAGCTTTCTTT.

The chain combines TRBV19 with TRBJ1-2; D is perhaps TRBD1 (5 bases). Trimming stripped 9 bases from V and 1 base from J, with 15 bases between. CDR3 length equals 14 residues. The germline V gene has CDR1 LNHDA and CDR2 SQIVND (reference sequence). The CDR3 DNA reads TGTGCCAGCTCGAGGGACGGCCGTAACTATGGCTACACCTTC. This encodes CASSRDGRNYGYTF.

Written as DNA, the CDR3 is TGTGCCAGCAGCCCTCGGACAGCTAAGATCACAGATACGCAGTATTTT. Translated: CASSPRTAKITDTQYF. The V and J genes are TRBV7-2 and TRBJ2-3; TRBD1 might be the D (6 bases). This CDR3 comprises 16 residues. V shed 5 bases and J shed 2 bases, with 17 bases lying between them. From germline, CDR1 is SGHTA and CDR2 FQGNSA.

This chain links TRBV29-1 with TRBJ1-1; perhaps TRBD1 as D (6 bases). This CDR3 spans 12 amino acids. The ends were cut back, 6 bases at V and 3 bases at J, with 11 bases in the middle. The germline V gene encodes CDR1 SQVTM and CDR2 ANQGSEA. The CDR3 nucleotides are TGCAGCGTCTGCAAGGGGGACACTGAAGCTTTCTTT. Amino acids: CSVCKGDTEAFF. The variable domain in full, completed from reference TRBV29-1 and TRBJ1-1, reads SAVISQKPSRDICQRGTSLTIQCQVDSQVTMMFWYRQQPGQSLTLIATANQGSEATYESGFVIDKFPISRPNLTFSTLTVSNMSPEDSSIYLCSVCKGDTEAFFGQGTRLTVV.

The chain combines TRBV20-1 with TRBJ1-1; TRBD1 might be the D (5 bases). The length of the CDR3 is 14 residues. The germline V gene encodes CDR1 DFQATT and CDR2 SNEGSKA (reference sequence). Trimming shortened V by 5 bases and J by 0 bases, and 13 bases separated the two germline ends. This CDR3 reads CSAPSGRVNTEAFF. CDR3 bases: TGCAGTGCTCCCTCAGGCAGGGTGAACACTGAAGCTTTCTTT.